The 10 T cell receptor beta chains in this list originate from one sample, sequenced in a study of T-cell memory formation after mild COVID-19. TCRdb ran MiXCR on the 5' RACE reads and lists one entry per CDR3 protein. Here the sample spans 550,000 to 600,000 distinct CDR3 sequences, about a fifth being singletons. Sequencing used PBMCs or a T cell subset sorted from them (not recorded which). These receptors came from an adult woman who had mild COVID-19 (a few samples of this study predate the infection). Cell type and time point are not known.

This clonotype was observed a few times. The chain combines TRBV2 with TRBJ2-4, with unresolved D. The germline V gene encodes CDR1 SNHLY and CDR2 FYNNEI. The CDR3 is 15 amino acids. V lost 7 bases and J 2 bases, leaving 15 bases between the germline ends. CDR3 amino acids: CASIKEVISKNIQYF. The CDR3 DNA is TGTGCCAGCATAAAAGAGGTTATATCCAAAAACATTCAGTACTTC.

The chain uses TRBV12-3 or TRBV12-4 and TRBJ1-1; 7 nucleotides agree with TRBD1. V lost 7 bases, J lost 6 bases, and 11 bases stayed unmatched. The CDR3 length is 14 residues. The CDR3 loop is CASIDRVKKAEAFF. The CDR3 region has the DNA TGTGCCAGCATCGACAGGGTAAAAAAGGCTGAAGCTTTCTTT.

This chain uses TRBV24-1 with TRBJ2-3, with D perhaps matching TRBD2 (6 bases). CDR1 and CDR2 from the germline V gene are KGHDR and SFDVKD. Trimming removed 7 bases from V and 8 bases from J, with 18 bases in between. This CDR3 region has 14 residues. CDR3 nucleotides: TGTGCCACCAGCGGGACTGACGGAGACCTTACGCAGTATTTT. Translated, it gives CATSGTDGDLTQYF.

The V gene is TRBV24-1, the J gene TRBJ2-1, with 8 nucleotides matching TRBD1. This CDR3 has 16 residues. Germline V CDR1 and CDR2: KGHDR, SFDVKD. The V gene end was trimmed by 0 bases and the J gene end by 5 bases; junction bases not matched to a gene: 5. CDR3 amino acids: CATSDLRETGDNEQFF. CDR3 nucleotides: TGTGCCACCAGTGATTTGAGGGAGACAGGGGACAATGAGCAGTTCTTC.

The chain is built from TRBV7-8 and TRBJ2-3; D is unclear. Deletions cut 4 bases from V and 0 bases from J, with 11 bases between. Looked up from germline, CDR1 is SGHVS and CDR2 is FQNEAQ. This CDR3 spans 15 amino acids. The CDR3 nucleotides are TGTGCCAGCAGCTCCTACCCCCGGAGCACAGATACGCAGTATTTT. Translating gives CASSSYPRSTDTQYF.

In this sample, this clonotype turned up many times. The chain couples TRBV7-2 to TRBJ2-1, with D unclear. With 4 bases removed from V and 14 bases from J, the gap between germline ends came to 15 bases. Germline V gene lookup returns CDR1 SGHTA and CDR2 FQGNSA. The CDR3 loop spans 12 amino acids. The CDR3 DNA sequence: TGTGCCAGCAGCTCTCCGGGCCGTAGCAAGTTCTTC. Translating it yields CASSSPGRSKFF.

This clonotype was seen repeatedly, ten times or more. V is TRBV7-8 and J is TRBJ1-4; 10 bases align to TRBD1. Germline V lookup: CDR1 SGHVS, CDR2 FQNEAQ. This CDR3 region has 15 residues. After removal of 1 base from V and 8 bases from J, the junction contained 4 bases not matched to a gene. CDR3 sequence (DNA): TGTGCCAGCAGCTTAGGGGGGACAGGGGACGAAAAACTGTTTTTT. Translation: CASSLGGTGDEKLFF.

J is TRBJ1-6 and V is TRBV5-5, with D hard to call. CDR1 is SGHKS and CDR2 is YYEKEE in the germline V gene (reference sequence). This CDR3 region has 14 residues. V was pared by 4 bases and J by 6 bases, with 11 bases between. The CDR3 DNA follows: TGTGCCAGCAGCCGGACTACTGGTAATTCACCCCTCCACTTT. Residues: CASSRTTGNSPLHF.

This clonotype was detected a few times. This rearrangement joins TRBV4-1 to TRBJ1-5; 9 bases are shared with TRBD1. CDR3 length equals 15 residues. Germline lookup yields CDR1 MGHRA and CDR2 YSYEKL. Trimming removed 4 bases from V and 6 bases from J; junction bases left unmatched: 7. The CDR3 reads CASSPMDRGGQPQHF. CDR3 nucleotides: TGCGCCAGCAGCCCGATGGACAGGGGTGGTCAGCCCCAGCATTTT.

This clonotype was counted a few times. The chain carries TRBV4-1 and TRBJ1-2; the match to TRBD1 covers 7 bases. The ends lost 1 base at V and 7 bases at J; junction bases unmatched: 15. This CDR3 is built from 17 residues. CDR1 MGHRA and CDR2 YSYEKL come from the germline V gene. The CDR3 loop is CASSQGGGNTGEPGYTF. The CDR3 region has the DNA TGCGCCAGCAGCCAAGGGGGGGGAAATACAGGGGAACCTGGCTACACCTTC.